This TCR beta chain was captured in a study of early T cells in non-severe SARS-CoV-2 infection. Study details: Sequencing input comprised bulk RNA from unsorted whole blood; chain pairing was not available. Study findings and constraints: Comparison of clonotypes with VDJdb favored anti-spike CD8 responses while missing private and CD4 specificities.

Individual cDNA molecules carried attached unique molecular identifiers. TCRdb re-called the 5' RACE reads with MiXCR, one entry per CDR3 protein. The sample has roughly 100,000 distinct CDR3 sequences, around 12% seen once. With respect to this clonotype: The antigen is undetermined.

The source was whole blood, collected at baseline. The clonotype originates from an adult who was a healthcare worker with PCR-confirmed SARS-CoV-2 infection or an uninfected control (not recorded which).

The CDR3 DNA reads as TGTGCCAGCAGCCCTGGCATGGGGCGGGACCTAGTCCCTTTAGATACGCAGTATTTT. This sequence encodes CASSPGMGRDLVPLDTQYF. The chain has TRBV5-5 and TRBJ2-3; a possible D gene is TRBD2 (6 bases). Germline loops: CDR1 SGHKS, CDR2 YYEKEE (reference sequence). CDR3 length: 19 amino acids. The V and J ends lost 4 bases and 5 bases respectively, with 29 bases between them.